A selection of T cell receptor beta chains follows, all from one sample in a study of blood T cell repertoires in COVID-19. Libraries were prepared by immunoSEQ multiplex PCR; TCRdb keeps only in-frame clonotypes and omits some of them. The sample carries under 150,000 clones, approximately 89% recorded once. Sequences were obtained from peripheral blood. Receptors originate from a human donor in a cohort sampled during active COVID-19. The CDR3 runs from the conserved cysteine through the conserved F or W.

v_gene	len	j_gene	CDR3aa
TRBV15	13	TRBJ2-2	CATYSGGTGELFF
TRBV30	17	TRBJ1-6	CAWRNRTFSSYNSPLHF
TRBV11-2	16	TRBJ1-5	CASSPGQGVGNQPQHF
TRBV24-1	16	TRBJ1-3	CATSDQRTGVGNTIYF
TRBV6-5	12	TRBJ1-2	CASSFTGYGYTF
TRBV4-3	15	TRBJ1-1	CASSQAFGTGGRPFF
TRBV9	15	TRBJ2-2	CASSAWSTNTGELFF
TRBV6-5	14	TRBJ2-1	CASSVGASGSEQFF
TRBV5-1	14	TRBJ1-1	CASSLPGQGAGAFF
TRBV11-3	14	TRBJ1-1	CASSLAYRGTEAFF
TRBV4-1	15	TRBJ2-7	CASSLRGTGDYEQYF
TRBV2	14	TRBJ1-2	CASITGEVGYGYTF
TRBV30	14	TRBJ2-7	CAWRGRQGRDEQYF
TRBV19	15	TRBJ1-1	CASSIEDRSNTEAFF
TRBV19	12	TRBJ1-2	CASRGQLYGYTF
TRBV7-2	15	TRBJ1-4	CASSLREREVQKLFF
TRBV20-1	15	TRBJ1-1	CSASGVAGQDTEAFF
TRBV19	16	TRBJ2-2	CASRSPGQGNTGELFF
TRBV7-9	16	TRBJ2-1	CASSPVAGGLLNEQFF
TRBV13	12	TRBJ1-2	CASSSRDSGYTF
TRBV24-1	14	TRBJ2-3	CATSADRDTDTQYF
TRBV14	16	TRBJ1-2	CASSPGGGGDHYGYTF
TRBV6-5	15	TRBJ2-7	CASRLAGGSSYEQYF
TRBV4-1	15	TRBJ1-5	CASSQVDRVNQPQHF
TRBV3-1/TRBV3-2	14	TRBJ1-2	CASSQGRSVSGYTF
TRBV6-5	16	TRBJ1-2	CASSSGLLQLSYGYTF
TRBV25-1	14	TRBJ1-2	CASSEGGDNYGYTF
TRBV4-1	17	TRBJ1-2	CASSQVGAGQALGGYTF
TRBV28	13	TRBJ1-4	CASRDSLNEKLFF
TRBV3-1/TRBV3-2	16	TRBJ2-3	CASSQTGTSGSDTQYF
TRBV5-8	14	TRBJ1-2	CASSSRGPTYGYTF
TRBV2	17	TRBJ2-2	CASTKGGSSSTTGELFF
TRBV18	13	TRBJ1-2	CASSPGRGGGYTF
TRBV18	16	TRBJ2-2	CASSPMTSGSSGELFF
TRBV20-1	11	TRBJ1-1	CSASDSPEAFF
TRBV9	15	TRBJ1-2	CASSVVPGQVYGYTF
TRBV4-1	15	TRBJ2-7	CASSQLVGGADEQYF
TRBV7-8	15	TRBJ2-5	CASRARGLAQETQYF